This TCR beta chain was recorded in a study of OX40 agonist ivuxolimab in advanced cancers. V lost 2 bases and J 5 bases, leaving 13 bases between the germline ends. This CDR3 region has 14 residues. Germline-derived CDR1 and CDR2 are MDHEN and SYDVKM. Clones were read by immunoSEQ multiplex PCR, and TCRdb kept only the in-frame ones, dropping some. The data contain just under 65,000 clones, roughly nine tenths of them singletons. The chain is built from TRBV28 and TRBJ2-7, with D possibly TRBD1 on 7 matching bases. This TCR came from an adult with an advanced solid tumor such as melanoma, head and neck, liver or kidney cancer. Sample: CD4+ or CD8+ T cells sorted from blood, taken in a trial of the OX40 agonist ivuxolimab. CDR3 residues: CASSLVQGGHEQYF. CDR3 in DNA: TGTGCCAGCAGTTTAGTCCAGGGGGGACACGAGCAGTACTTC.